Each of the 10 T cell receptor beta chains below was sequenced from the same sample in a study of T cell repertoires in cytomegalovirus infection (dated by TCRdb to between 2018 and 2021). The listed sequencing device is Illumina HiSeq 1500. The public reads were reanalyzed by TCRdb: fastp trimming at Q25, MiXCR alignment, in-frame beta chains only. Each CDR3 protein appears once, grouped with its most common genes and DNA. The sample table shows fewer than 550,000 distinct CDR3 sequences, and approximately 25% are seen once. Of the sample, around 14% falls within the top ten clones. Material for sequencing was PBMCs. The receptors were sampled from a human donor in good health (CMV status not recorded). Some clones in this sample may be carry-over from other donors' samples.

This clonotype was observed a handful of times. The rearrangement links TRBV11-2 to TRBJ2-5; no definite D call. From germline, CDR1 is SGHAT and CDR2 FQNNGV. The CDR3 loop spans 15 amino acids. V was clipped by 5 bases and J by 1 base, with 14 bases between them. The CDR3 nucleotides are TGTGCCAGCAGCCGAGGTACAAGCGTCCAAGAGACCCAGTACTTC. As protein: CASSRGTSVQETQYF.

The chain links TRBV7-3 to TRBJ2-1; 9 nucleotides agree with TRBD2. With 5 bases clipped from V and 5 bases from J, the junction kept 13 bases outside the gene matches. This CDR3 is 17 amino acids long. The germline V gene has CDR1 SGHTA and CDR2 FQGTGA. The CDR3 DNA reads TGTGCCAGCAGCCAAACGGTTAGCGGGAGACGTGACAATGAGCAGTTCTTC. It encodes CASSQTVSGRRDNEQFF.

This chain joins TRBV5-1 and TRBJ2-3; either TRBD1 or TRBD2 may fit D (5 bases each). Germline loops: CDR1 SGHRS, CDR2 YFSETQ. V gave up 6 bases and J gave up 2 bases, with 16 bases separating them. CDR3 length equals 15 residues. CDR3 DNA sequence: TGCGCCAGCACCCACCGGGGCCAGCCCACAGATACGCAGTATTTT. This gives the protein CASTHRGQPTDTQYF.

There are a few counts of this clonotype. V usage is TRBV2 and J usage is TRBJ1-2; 9 bases fit TRBD1. V was clipped by 1 base and J by 2 bases; unmatched bases: 11. This CDR3 region has 18 residues. Germline CDR1 SNHLY, CDR2 FYNNEI. Here the CDR3 DNA reads TGTGCCAGCAGTGAAGATCTAGGCGGGGGGACAGGGAACTATGGCTACACCTTC. Translating gives CASSEDLGGGTGNYGYTF. The entire variable domain, with the rest obtained from reference TRBV2 and TRBJ1-2, is as follows: EPEVTQTPSHQVTQMGQEVILRCVPISNHLYFYWYRQILGQKVEFLVSFYNNEISEKSEIFDDQFSVERPDGSNFTLKIRSTKLEDSAMYFCASSEDLGGGTGNYGYTFGSGTRLTVV.

V usage is TRBV7-8 and J usage is TRBJ2-2, with TRBD2 identical over 12 bases. Germline loops: CDR1 SGHVS, CDR2 FQNEAQ. This CDR3 has 17 residues. The V segment lost 5 bases and the J segment 4 bases; nucleotides outside the gene matches: 8. The DNA of the CDR3 is TGTGCCAGCAGCCCACCGACTAGCGGGAGAGGCACCGGGGAGCTGTTTTTT. The encoded protein is CASSPPTSGRGTGELFF. Filled out from reference TRBV7-8 and TRBJ2-2, the complete variable domain reads GAGVSQSPRYKVAKRGQDVALRCDPISGHVSLFWYQQALGQGPEFLTYFQNEAQLDKSGLPSDRFFAERPEGSVSTLKIQRTQQEDSAVYLCASSPPTSGRGTGELFFGEGSRLTVL.

V gene TRBV11-2 combines with J gene TRBJ2-7, with D perhaps matching TRBD2 (6 bases). CDR1 SGHAT and CDR2 FQNNGV come from the germline V gene. V was trimmed by 5 bases and J by 2 bases, leaving 16 bases between them. CDR3 size: 15 residues. In nucleotides, the CDR3 is TGTGCCAGCAGCATAAACCGACTAGATACCTACGAGCAGTACTTC. It codes for CASSINRLDTYEQYF.

This clonotype was picked up a small number of times. The chain carries TRBV6-6 and TRBJ2-1; 13 positions agree with TRBD2. Per the germline V gene, CDR1 is MNHNY and CDR2 is SVGAGI (reference sequence). Germline trimming cut 8 bases from V and 4 bases from J; bases unmatched to any gene: 5. This CDR3 is built from 15 residues. The CDR3 DNA sequence: TGTGCCAGCGGCCCACTAGCGGGAGGGTACAATGAGCAGTTCTTC. Its protein product is CASGPLAGGYNEQFF.

The rearrangement links TRBV28 to TRBJ2-3; D gene unclear. TRBJ1-5 explains the end of the DNA better; the J call may be wrong. CDR1 and CDR2 from the germline V gene are MDHEN and SYDVKM. The CDR3 runs 12 residues. CDR3 DNA: TGTGCCAGCAGTTTAAGAACAGATACGCAGCATTTT. Translation: CASSLRTDTQHF.

The V gene is TRBV2, the J gene TRBJ1-1, with D perhaps TRBD1 (5 bases). The CDR3 spans 15 residues. The V end was cut by 2 bases, the J end by 3 bases, with 13 bases between. Germline CDR1 and CDR2: SNHLY and FYNNEI. The CDR3 bases are TGTGCCAGCAGTGAATCGGGGCTTCGGGACACTGAAGCTTTCTTT. The encoded protein is CASSESGLRDTEAFF.

This clonotype showed up just a few times. V is TRBV7-9 and J is TRBJ2-1; 9 bases align to TRBD2. Per germline, CDR1 SEHNR and CDR2 FQNEAQ (reference sequence). The V segment lost 5 bases and the J segment 6 bases; nucleotides outside the gene matches: 11. The CDR3 contains 16 residues. CDR3 bases: TGTGCCAGCAGCCAGCGGGGTAGCGGGAGTTCCAATGAGCAGTTCTTC. Translation gives CASSQRGSGSSNEQFF.